The 2 T cell receptor beta chains in this list originate from one sample, sequenced in a study of cytomegalovirus exposure and HLA in healthy donors. Use of 60 Vbeta and 13 Jbeta primers characterized the PCR. TCRdb's table, derived via immunoSEQ multiplex PCR, lists solely in-frame clones and lacks some. The data contain approximately 100,000 clones, roughly three quarters of them singletons. Material: PBMCs. The source of these receptors is a woman aged 45-59 years in good health and CMV-seropositive.

V gene TRBV7-9 combines with J gene TRBJ2-5, with D hard to call. The germline gives CDR1 SEHNR, CDR2 FQNEAQ (reference sequence). Trimming removed 4 bases at V and 2 bases at J, with 11 bases between. This CDR3 spans 14 amino acids. In DNA form, the CDR3 reads TGTGCCAGCAGCTCGCCTTTAGTACAAGAGACCCAGTACTTC. This gives the protein CASSSPLVQETQYF.

The genes are TRBV29-1 and TRBJ2-5, with 10 bases aligning to TRBD2. Trimming removed 7 bases from V and 4 bases from J; junction bases left unmatched: 12. Germline V gene lookup returns CDR1 SQVTM and CDR2 ANQGSEA. The CDR3 totals 15 residues. CDR3: CSGQAASGSRETQYF. DNA for the CDR3: TGCAGCGGTCAGGCGGCTAGCGGGAGTCGAGAGACCCAGTACTTC.